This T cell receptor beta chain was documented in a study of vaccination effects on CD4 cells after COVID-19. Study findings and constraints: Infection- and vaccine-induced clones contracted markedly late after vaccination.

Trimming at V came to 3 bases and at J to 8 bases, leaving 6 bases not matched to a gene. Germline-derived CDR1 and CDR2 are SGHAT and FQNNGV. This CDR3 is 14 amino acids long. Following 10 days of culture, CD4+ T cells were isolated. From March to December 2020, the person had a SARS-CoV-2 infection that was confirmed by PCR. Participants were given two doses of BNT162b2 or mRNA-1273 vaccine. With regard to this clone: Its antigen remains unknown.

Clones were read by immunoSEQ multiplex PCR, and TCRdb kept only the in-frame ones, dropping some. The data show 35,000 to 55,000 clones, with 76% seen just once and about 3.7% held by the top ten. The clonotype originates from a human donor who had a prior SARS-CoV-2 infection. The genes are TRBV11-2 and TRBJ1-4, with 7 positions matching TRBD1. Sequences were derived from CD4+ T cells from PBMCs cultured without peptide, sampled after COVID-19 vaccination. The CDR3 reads CASSLGQGGEKLFF. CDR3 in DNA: TGTGCCAGCAGCTTGGGTCAGGGGGGCGAAAAACTGTTTTTT.